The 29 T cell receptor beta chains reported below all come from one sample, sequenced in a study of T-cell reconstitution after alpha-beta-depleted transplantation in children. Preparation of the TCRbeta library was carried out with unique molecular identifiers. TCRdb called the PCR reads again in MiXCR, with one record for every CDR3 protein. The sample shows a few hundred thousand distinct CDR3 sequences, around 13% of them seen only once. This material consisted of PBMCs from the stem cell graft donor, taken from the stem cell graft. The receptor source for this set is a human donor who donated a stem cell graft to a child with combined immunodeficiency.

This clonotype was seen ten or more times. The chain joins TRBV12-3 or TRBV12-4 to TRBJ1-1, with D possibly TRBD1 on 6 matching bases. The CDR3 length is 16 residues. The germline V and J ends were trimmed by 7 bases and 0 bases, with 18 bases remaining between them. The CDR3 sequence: CASTDAGGGLNTEAFF. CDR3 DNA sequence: TGTGCCAGCACGGATGCCGGGGGCGGGCTGAACACTGAAGCTTTCTTT.

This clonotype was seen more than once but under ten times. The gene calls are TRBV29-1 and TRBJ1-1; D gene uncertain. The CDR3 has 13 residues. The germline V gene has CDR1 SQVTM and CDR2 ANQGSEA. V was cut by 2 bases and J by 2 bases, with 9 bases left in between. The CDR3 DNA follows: TGCAGCGTTGAAAGGGTGTACAACACTGAAGCTTTCTTT. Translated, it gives CSVERVYNTEAFF.

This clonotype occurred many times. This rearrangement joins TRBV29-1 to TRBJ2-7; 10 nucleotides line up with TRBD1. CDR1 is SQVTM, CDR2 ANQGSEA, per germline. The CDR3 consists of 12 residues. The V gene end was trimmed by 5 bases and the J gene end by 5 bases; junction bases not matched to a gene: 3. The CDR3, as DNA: TGCAGCGTTACCGGGACAGGGGACGAGCAGTACTTC. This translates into CSVTGTGDEQYF.

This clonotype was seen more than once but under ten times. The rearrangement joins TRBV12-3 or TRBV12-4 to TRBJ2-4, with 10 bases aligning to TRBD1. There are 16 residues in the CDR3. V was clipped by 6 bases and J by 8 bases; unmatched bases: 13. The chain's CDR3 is CASSPIATGTGDIQYF. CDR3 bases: TGTGCCAGCAGCCCCATTGCAACCGGGACAGGGGACATTCAGTACTTC.

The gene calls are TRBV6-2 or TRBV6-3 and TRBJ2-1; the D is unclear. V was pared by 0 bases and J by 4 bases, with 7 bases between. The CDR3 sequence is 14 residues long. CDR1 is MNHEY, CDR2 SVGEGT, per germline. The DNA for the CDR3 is TGTGCCAGCAGTTACTCGGGAAATTACAATGAGCAGTTCTTC. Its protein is CASSYSGNYNEQFF.

The CDR3 nucleotides read TGCAGCGTTGGCGGGAGTAGCTACGAGCAGTACTTC. Its translation is CSVGGSSYEQYF. This sequence joins TRBV29-1 and TRBJ2-7; 7 positions agree with TRBD2. Unmatched junction bases numbered 3, after V lost 4 bases and J lost 3 bases. CDR1 is SQVTM and CDR2 is ANQGSEA in the germline V gene. The CDR3 extends over 12 amino acids.

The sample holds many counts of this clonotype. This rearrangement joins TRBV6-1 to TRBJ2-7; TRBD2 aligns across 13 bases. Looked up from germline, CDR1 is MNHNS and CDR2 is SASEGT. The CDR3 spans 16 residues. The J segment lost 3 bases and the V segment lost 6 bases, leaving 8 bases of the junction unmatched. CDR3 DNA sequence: TGTGCCAGCAGGCCCCCGGGACTAGCGGGGAACTACGAGCAGTACTTC. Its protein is CASRPPGLAGNYEQYF.

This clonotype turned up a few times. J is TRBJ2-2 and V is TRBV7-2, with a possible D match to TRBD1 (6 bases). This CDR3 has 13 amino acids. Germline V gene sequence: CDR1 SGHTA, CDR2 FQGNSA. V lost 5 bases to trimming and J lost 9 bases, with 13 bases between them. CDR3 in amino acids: CASSDKGDRELFF. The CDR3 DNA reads TGTGCCAGCAGCGATAAGGGGGATAGGGAGCTGTTTTTT. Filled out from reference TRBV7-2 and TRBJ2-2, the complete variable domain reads GAGVSQSPSNKVTEKGKDVELRCDPISGHTALYWYRQSLGQGLEFLIYFQGNSAPDKSGLPSDRFSAERTGGSVSTLTIQRTQQEDSAVYLCASSDKGDRELFFGEGSRLTVL.

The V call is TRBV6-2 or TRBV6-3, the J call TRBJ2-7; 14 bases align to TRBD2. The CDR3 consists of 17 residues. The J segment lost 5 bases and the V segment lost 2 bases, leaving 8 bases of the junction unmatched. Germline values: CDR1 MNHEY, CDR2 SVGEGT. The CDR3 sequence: CASSYGGGLAGGHEQYF. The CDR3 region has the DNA TGTGCCAGCAGTTACGGTGGCGGACTAGCGGGGGGCCACGAGCAGTACTTC.

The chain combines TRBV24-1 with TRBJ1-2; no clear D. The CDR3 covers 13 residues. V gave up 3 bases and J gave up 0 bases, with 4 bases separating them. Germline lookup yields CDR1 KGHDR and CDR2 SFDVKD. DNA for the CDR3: TGTGCCACCAGTGATCCGGCTAACTATGGCTACACCTTC. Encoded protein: CATSDPANYGYTF.

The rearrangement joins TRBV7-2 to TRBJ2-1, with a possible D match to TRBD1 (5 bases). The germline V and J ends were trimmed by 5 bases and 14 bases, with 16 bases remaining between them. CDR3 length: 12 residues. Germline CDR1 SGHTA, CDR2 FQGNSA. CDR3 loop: CASSQDTRVKFF. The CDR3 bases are TGTGCCAGCAGCCAAGACACCAGGGTCAAGTTCTTC.

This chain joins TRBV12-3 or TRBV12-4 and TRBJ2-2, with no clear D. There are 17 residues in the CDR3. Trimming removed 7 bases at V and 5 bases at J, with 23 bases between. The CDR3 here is CASTNPARAPRTGELFF. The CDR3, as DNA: TGTGCCAGCACCAACCCAGCCCGGGCACCAAGGACCGGGGAGCTGTTTTTT.

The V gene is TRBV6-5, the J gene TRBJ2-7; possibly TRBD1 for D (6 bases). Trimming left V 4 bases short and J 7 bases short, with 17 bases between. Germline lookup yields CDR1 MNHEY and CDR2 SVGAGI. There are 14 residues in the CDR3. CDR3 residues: CASSFNDRSDEQYF. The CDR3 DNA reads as TGTGCCAGCAGTTTCAACGACAGGTCTGATGAGCAGTACTTC.

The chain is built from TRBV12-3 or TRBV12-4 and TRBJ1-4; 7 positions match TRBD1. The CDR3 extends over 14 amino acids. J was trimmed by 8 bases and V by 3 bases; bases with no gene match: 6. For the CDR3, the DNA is TGTGCCAGCAGTTTCTCTCAGACAGGGGAAAAACTGTTTTTT. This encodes CASSFSQTGEKLFF.

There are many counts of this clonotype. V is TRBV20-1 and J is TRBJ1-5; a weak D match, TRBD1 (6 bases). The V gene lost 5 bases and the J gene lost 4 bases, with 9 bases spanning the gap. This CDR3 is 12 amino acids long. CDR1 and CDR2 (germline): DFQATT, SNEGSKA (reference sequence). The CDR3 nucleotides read TGCAGTGCTGGGGACATAAATCAGCCCCAGCATTTT. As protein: CSAGDINQPQHF.

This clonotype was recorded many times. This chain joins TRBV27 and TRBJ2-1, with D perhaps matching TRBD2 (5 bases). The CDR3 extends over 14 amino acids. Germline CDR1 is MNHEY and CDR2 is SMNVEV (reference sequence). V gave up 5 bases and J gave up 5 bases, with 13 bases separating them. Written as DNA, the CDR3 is TGTGCCAGCAGTCCGAGGGAATTCCACAATGAGCAGTTCTTC. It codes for CASSPREFHNEQFF.

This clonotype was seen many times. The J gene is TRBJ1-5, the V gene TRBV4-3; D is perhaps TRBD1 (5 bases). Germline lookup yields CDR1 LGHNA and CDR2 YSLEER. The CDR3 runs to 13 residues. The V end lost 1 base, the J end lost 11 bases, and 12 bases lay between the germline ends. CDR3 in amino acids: CASSQVRGRAQHF. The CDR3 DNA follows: TGCGCCAGCAGCCAAGTCCGGGGGAGGGCCCAGCATTTT.

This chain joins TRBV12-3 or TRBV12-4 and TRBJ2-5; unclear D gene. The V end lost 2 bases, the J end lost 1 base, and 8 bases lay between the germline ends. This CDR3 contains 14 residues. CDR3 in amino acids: CASSLMGGQETQYF. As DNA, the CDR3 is TGTGCCAGCAGTTTAATGGGCGGCCAAGAGACCCAGTACTTC.

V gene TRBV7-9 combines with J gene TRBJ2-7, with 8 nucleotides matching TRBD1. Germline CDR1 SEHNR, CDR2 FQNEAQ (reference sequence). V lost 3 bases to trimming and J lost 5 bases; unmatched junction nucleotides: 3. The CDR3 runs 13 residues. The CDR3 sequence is CASSFQGAHEQYF. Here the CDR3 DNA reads TGTGCCAGCAGCTTTCAGGGGGCCCACGAGCAGTACTTC.

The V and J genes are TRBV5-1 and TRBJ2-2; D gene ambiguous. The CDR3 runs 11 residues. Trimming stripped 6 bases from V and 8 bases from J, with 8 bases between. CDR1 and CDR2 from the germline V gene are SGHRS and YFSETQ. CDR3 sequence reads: CASTIGGELFF. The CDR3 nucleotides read TGCGCCAGCACCATCGGGGGGGAGCTGTTTTTT. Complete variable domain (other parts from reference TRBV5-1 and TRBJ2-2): KAGVTQTPRYLIKTRGQQVTLSCSPISGHRSVSWYQQTPGQGLQFLFEYFSETQRNKGNFPGRFSGRQFSNSRSEMNVSTLELGDSALYLCASTIGGELFFGEGSRLTVL.

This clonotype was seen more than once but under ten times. The DNA for the CDR3 is TGTGCCAGCAGCATTTCGGGGGGTAGCGGGAGGGGTACAGATACGCAGTATTTT. Its translation: CASSISGGSGRGTDTQYF. The chain is built from TRBV11-2 and TRBJ2-3, with 11 nucleotides matching TRBD2. The V gene end was trimmed by 5 bases and the J gene end by 3 bases; junction bases not matched to a gene: 13. CDR1 and CDR2 (germline): SGHAT, FQNNGV. The CDR3 consists of 18 residues. Filled out from reference TRBV11-2 and TRBJ2-3, the complete variable domain reads EAGVAQSPRYKIIEKRQSVAFWCNPISGHATLYWYQQILGQGPKLLIQFQNNGVVDDSQLPKDRFSAERLKGVDSTLKIQPAKLEDSAVYLCASSISGGSGRGTDTQYFGPGTRLTVL.

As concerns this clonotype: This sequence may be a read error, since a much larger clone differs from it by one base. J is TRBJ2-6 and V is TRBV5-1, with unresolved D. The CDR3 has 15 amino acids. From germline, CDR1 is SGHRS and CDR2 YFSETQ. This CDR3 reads CAGSFRISGANVLTF. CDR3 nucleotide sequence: TGCGCCGGCAGCTTTAGGATCTCTGGGGCCAACGTCCTGACTTTC.

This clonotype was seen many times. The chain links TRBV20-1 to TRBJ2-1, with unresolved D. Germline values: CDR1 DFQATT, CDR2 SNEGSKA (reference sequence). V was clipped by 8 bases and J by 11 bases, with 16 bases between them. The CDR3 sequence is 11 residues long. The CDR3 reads CSTWGFGKQFF. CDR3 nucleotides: TGCAGTACCTGGGGATTCGGTAAGCAGTTCTTC.

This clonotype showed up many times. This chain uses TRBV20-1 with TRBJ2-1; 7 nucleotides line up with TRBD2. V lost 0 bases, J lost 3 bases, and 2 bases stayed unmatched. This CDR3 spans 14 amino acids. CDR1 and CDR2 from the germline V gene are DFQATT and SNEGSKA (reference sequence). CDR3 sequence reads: CSARERERYNEQFF. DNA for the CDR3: TGCAGTGCTAGAGAGCGGGAGCGCTACAATGAGCAGTTCTTC.

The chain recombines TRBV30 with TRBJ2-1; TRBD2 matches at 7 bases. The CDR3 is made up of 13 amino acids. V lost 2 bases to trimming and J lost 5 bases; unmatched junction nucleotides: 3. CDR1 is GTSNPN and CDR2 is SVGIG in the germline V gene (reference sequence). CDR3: CAWSSGVNNEQFF. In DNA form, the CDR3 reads TGTGCCTGGAGTAGCGGGGTAAACAATGAGCAGTTCTTC.

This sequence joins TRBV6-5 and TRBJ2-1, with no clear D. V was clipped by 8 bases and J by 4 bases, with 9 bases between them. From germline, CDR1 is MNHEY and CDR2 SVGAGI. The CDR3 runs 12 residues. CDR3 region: CASRSAYNEQFF. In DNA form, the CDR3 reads TGTGCCAGCCGTTCCGCATACAATGAGCAGTTCTTC.

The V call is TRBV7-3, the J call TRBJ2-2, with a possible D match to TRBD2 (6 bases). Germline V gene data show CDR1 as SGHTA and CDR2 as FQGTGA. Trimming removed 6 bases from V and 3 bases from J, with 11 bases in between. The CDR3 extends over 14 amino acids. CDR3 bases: TGTGCCAGCAGTGGGGCGGGACACACCGGGGAGCTGTTTTTT. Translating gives CASSGAGHTGELFF.

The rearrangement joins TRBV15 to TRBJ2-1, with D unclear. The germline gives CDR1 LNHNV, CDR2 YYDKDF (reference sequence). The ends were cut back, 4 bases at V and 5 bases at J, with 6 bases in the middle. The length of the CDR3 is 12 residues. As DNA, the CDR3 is TGTGCCACCAGCACTTATAACAATGAGCAGTTCTTC. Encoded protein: CATSTYNNEQFF.

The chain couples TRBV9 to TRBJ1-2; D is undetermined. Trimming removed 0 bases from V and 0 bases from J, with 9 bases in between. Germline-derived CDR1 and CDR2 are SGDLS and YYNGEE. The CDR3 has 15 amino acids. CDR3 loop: CASSVERAANYGYTF. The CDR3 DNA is TGTGCCAGCAGCGTAGAAAGGGCTGCTAACTATGGCTACACCTTC.